This TCR beta chain was identified during a study of vaccination and CD4 T cells after COVID-19. The wider study: Cells were stimulated with overlapping spike peptides from SARS-CoV-2, HCoV-NL63, HCoV-OC43 and HCoV-229E.

The Oncomine TCR Beta short-read assay sequenced DNA from cultured CD4+ T cells. TCRdb processed the PCR reads anew with MiXCR; each CDR3 protein has one entry. In the table there are 13,000 or so distinct CDR3 sequences, roughly 29% of which are singletons. As concerns this clonotype: Its antigen is currently unknown.

Described treatment: approximately 9-day PBMC culture with coronavirus spike peptide pools or control peptides (ViraFEST assay). In the ViraFEST assay, peptide-pool expansion preceded TCR sequencing of expanded clonotypes. Before and after vaccination, nucleocapsid antibodies were negative, indicating that healthy vaccine recipients had no prior SARS-CoV-2 infection. V was cut by 5 bases and J by 2 bases, with 12 bases left in between. CDR3 length: 14 amino acids. CDR1 is SGHTA, CDR2 FQGNSA, per germline. The origin of this receptor is a human donor who received a COVID-19 vaccine. J is TRBJ2-5 and V is TRBV7-2; D possibly corresponds to TRBD2 (5 bases). Sequencing used CD4+ T cells from blood, cultured in vitro, obtained before SARS-CoV-2 vaccination. Here the CDR3 reads CASSAELGQETQYF. For the CDR3, the DNA is TGTGCCAGCAGCGCTGAACTAGGACAAGAGACCCAGTACTTC.